These 8 T cell receptor beta chains originate from one sample sequenced in a study of CXCR3-negative and CXCR3-positive naive CD8 T cells. Findings of the study overall: CXCR3-expressing naive cells carried TRB CDR3s more hydrophobic than those of CXCR3-negative naive cells.

5' RACE that incorporated UMI labels was used to prepare the TRB cDNA libraries. TCRdb reprocessed the 5' RACE reads and stores each CDR3 protein as one record, lacking DNA. This listing includes approximately 100,000 distinct CDR3 sequences. No cognate antigen is known for these TCRs. The sequenced sample was naive CXCR3+ CD8+ T cells from blood. This sample's subset: CD45RO-CCR7+CD27+CD95- naive CD8+ T cells expressing CXCR3 (TNR3+). These receptors were obtained from a human donor in good health. Some clones in this sample may be carry-over from other donors' samples.

The gene calls are TRBV7-8 and TRBJ2-1; the D call of TRBD2 rests on TCRdb alone, since no DNA is present to check it. CDR1 is SGHVS and CDR2 is FQNEAQ in the germline V gene. The CDR3 length is 15 residues. Here the CDR3 reads CASSLLAGLYNEQFF.

The rearrangement joins TRBV29-1 to TRBJ2-7; TCRdb gives TRBD2 as the D gene, but with no DNA this cannot be confirmed. Germline CDR1 reads SQVTM; CDR2 reads ANQGSEA. The CDR3 length is 17 residues. The CDR3 region is CSVEWASGSPTPYEQYF.

The chain links TRBV5-1 to TRBJ2-7; the D call from TCRdb, TRBD1, cannot be confirmed without DNA. CDR1 is SGHRS and CDR2 is YFSETQ in the germline V gene. The CDR3 totals 15 residues. CDR3 residues: CASSDRDRGIYEQYF.

The J gene is TRBJ2-2, the V gene TRBV12-3 or TRBV12-4; TCRdb returns TRBD1, unconfirmable since there is no DNA. There are 17 residues in the CDR3. The CDR3 sequence: CASRNPPGHLNTGELFF.

The gene calls are TRBV6-6 and TRBJ2-1; the D call from TCRdb, TRBD2, cannot be confirmed without DNA. Germline-derived CDR1 and CDR2 are MNHNY and SVGAGI (reference sequence). CDR3 length: 17 amino acids. This CDR3 is CASSYSMTAGGQDEQFF.

This chain connects TRBV7-9 to TRBJ2-5; the TRBD1 assignment by TCRdb is unverifiable without DNA. The CDR3 covers 12 residues. The germline V gene encodes CDR1 SEHNR and CDR2 FQNEAQ (reference sequence). The CDR3 sequence: CAAHREEETQYF.

The V gene is TRBV7-9, the J gene TRBJ2-1; TCRdb reports TRBD1, a call that lacks DNA to check it against. CDR1 and CDR2 (germline): SEHNR, FQNEAQ (reference sequence). The CDR3 consists of 14 residues. CDR3 in amino acids: CASTGVAVGNEQSF.

The chain carries TRBV25-1 and TRBJ2-3; without DNA, the TCRdb call of TRBD2 cannot be checked. This CDR3 region has 20 residues. From germline, CDR1 is MGHDK and CDR2 SYGVNS. The CDR3 sequence: CASSDWTSGGEWWSTDTQYF.